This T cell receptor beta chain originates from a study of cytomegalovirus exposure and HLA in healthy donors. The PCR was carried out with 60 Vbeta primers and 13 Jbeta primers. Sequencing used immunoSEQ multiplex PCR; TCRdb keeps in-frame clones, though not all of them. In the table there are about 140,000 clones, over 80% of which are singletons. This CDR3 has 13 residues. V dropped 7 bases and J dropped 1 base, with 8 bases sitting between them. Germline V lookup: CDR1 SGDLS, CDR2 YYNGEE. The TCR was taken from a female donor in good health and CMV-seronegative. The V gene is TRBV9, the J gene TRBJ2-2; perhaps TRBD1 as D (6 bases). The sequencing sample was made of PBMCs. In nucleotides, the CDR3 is TGTGCCAGCCTGGGACAGAACACCGGGGAGCTGTTTTTT. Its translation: CASLGQNTGELFF.